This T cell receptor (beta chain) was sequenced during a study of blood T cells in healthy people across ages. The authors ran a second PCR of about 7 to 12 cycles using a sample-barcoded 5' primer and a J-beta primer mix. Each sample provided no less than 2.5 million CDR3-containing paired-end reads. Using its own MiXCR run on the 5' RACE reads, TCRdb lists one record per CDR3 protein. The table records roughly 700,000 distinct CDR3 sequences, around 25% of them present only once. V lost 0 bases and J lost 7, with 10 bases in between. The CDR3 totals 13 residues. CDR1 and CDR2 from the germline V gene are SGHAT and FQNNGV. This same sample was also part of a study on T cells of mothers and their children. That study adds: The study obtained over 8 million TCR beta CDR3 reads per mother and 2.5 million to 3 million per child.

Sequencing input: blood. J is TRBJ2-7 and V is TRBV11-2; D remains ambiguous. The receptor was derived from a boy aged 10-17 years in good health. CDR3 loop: CASSLDRLAEQYF. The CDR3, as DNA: TGTGCCAGCAGCTTAGATCGCTTAGCTGAGCAGTACTTC.